Listed below are T cell receptor beta chains from one sample, sequenced in a study of breast tumors, draining lymph nodes, adjacent tissues. TCRdb recomputed calls from the multiplex PCR reads with MiXCR, one row per CDR3 protein. The sample lists 130,000 or so distinct CDR3 sequences, around 21% occurring once. The source material was axillary lymph node tissue. The receptors shown here come from a female donor with breast cancer. Some clones in this sample may be carry-over from other donors' samples. Each CDR3 is given with its conserved first and last residue. D genes are given only for firm matches. Clone size is given for some rows only: seen once, a few or many times, or a class if the clone is expanded.

>NA|TRBV29-1|many|TRBJ2-5
CANKGGGETQYF
TGCGCAAATAAGGGAGGAGGAGAGACCCAGTACTTC
>NA|TRBV7-6|few|TRBJ2-7
CASSLAGALEQYF
TGTGCCAGCAGCTTAGCCGGTGCCCTCGAGCAGTACTTC
>TRBD2|TRBV5-1|many|TRBJ2-2
CASSPSGSGTGELFF
TGCGCCAGCAGCCCCAGCGGGAGTGGAACCGGGGAGCTGTTTTTT
>TRBD2|TRBV6-6|many|TRBJ2-7
CASSSRLARGSYEQYF
TGTGCCAGCAGTTCCCGACTAGCGAGAGGCTCCTACGAGCAGTACTTC
>TRBD1|TRBV29-1|many|TRBJ2-5
CSAYRSGGETQYF
TGCAGCGCTTACAGGTCAGGGGGAGAGACCCAGTACTTC
>NA|TRBV20-1|few|TRBJ2-4
CSAGPVGLAKNIQYF
TGCAGTGCTGGCCCAGTAGGCCTAGCCAAAAACATTCAGTACTTC
>NA|TRBV12-3/TRBV12-4|NA|TRBJ2-3
CASSRGPNTDTQYF
TGCGCCAGCAGCCGCGGGCCTAACACAGATACGCAGTATTTT
>TRBD2|TRBV7-8|many|TRBJ2-1
CASSYGGLGGDEQFF
TGTGCCAGCAGCTACGGAGGACTAGGTGGGGATGAGCAGTTCTTC
>NA|TRBV24-1|many|TRBJ2-3
CATSDSRQGRASTDTQYF
TGTGCCACCAGTGATTCGCGACAAGGCCGTGCTAGCACAGATACGCAGTATTTT
>TRBD2|TRBV7-9|many|TRBJ2-1
CASSLRAGTSGNEQFF
TGTGCCAGCAGCTTACGTGCAGGGACTAGCGGGAATGAGCAGTTCTTC
>NA|TRBV19|many|TRBJ1-2
CASSIVKANYGYTF
TGTGCCAGTAGTATAGTCAAGGCTAACTATGGCTACACCTTC
>NA|TRBV10-3|many|TRBJ1-2
CAIRVPGDGYTF
TGTGCCATCAGGGTCCCAGGGGATGGCTACACCTTC
>TRBD2|TRBV7-8|many|TRBJ2-2
CASPKGSTSATNTGELFF
TGTGCCAGCCCCAAGGGGTCGACTAGCGCGACGAACACCGGGGAGCTGTTTTTT
>TRBD1|TRBV19|many|TRBJ1-3
CASSLGTVAGNTIYF
TGTGCCAGTAGTCTTGGGACAGTAGCTGGAAACACCATATATTTT
>NA|TRBV28|few|TRBJ2-7
CASSLALGGDRDFSYEQYF
TGTGCCAGCAGTTTAGCGTTAGGAGGAGACCGGGACTTCTCCTACGAGCAGTACTTC
>TRBD1|TRBV18|NA|TRBJ2-2
CASSPRDRGPSTGELSF
TGTGCCAGCTCACCCCGGGACAGGGGGCCGTCGACCGGGGAGCTGTCTTTT
>NA|TRBV27|few|TRBJ2-2
CGSSLLQSTGELFF
TGTGGCAGCAGTCTGCTGCAGTCCACCGGGGAGCTGTTTTTT
>NA|TRBV30|NA|TRBJ1-1
CAWSGQGTTEAFF
TGTGCCTGGAGTGGTCAGGGAACCACTGAAGCTTTCTTT
>NA|TRBV27|many|TRBJ2-7
CASSQNPASYEQYF
TGTGCCAGCAGTCAAAATCCCGCCTCCTACGAGCAGTACTTC
>TRBD2|TRBV27|few|TRBJ2-7
CASSFVAGETYEQYF
TGTGCCAGCAGTTTTGTAGCGGGAGAGACCTACGAGCAGTACTTC
>NA|TRBV9|many|TRBJ1-2
CASSPHVGGANGYTF
TGTGCCAGCAGCCCCCATGTCGGGGGGGCGAATGGCTACACCTTC
>NA|TRBV12-3/TRBV12-4|many|TRBJ2-5
CASRTLMETQYF
TGTGCCAGCAGAACTCTCATGGAGACCCAGTACTTC
>NA|TRBV3-1|many|TRBJ2-5
CASSQELTAQETQYF
TGTGCCAGCAGCCAAGAGTTGACAGCTCAAGAGACCCAGTACTTC
>NA|TRBV5-4|many|TRBJ1-2
CASSFNNYGYTF
TGTGCCAGCAGCTTTAACAACTATGGCTACACCTTC
>NA|TRBV5-1|many|TRBJ2-1
CASSLRPNEQFF
TGCGCCAGCAGCCTTCGTCCCAATGAGCAGTTCTTC
>NA|TRBV5-6|many|TRBJ1-2
CASSLRGGIYRVANYGYTF
TGTGCCAGCAGCTTGCGTGGGGGGATTTACCGGGTCGCTAACTATGGCTACACCTTC
>NA|TRBV12-3/TRBV12-4|many|TRBJ2-2
CASSPTGYQLFF
TGTGCCAGCAGTCCCACAGGGTATCAGCTGTTTTTT
>TRBD1|TRBV28|many|TRBJ1-2
CASRVDRGFDGYTF
TGTGCCAGCAGGGTAGACAGGGGGTTCGATGGCTACACCTTC
>NA|TRBV11-2|many|TRBJ2-5
CASSPRPEGRHETQYF
TGTGCCAGCAGCCCACGACCGGAGGGCCGACATGAGACCCAGTACTTC
>NA|TRBV28|NA|TRBJ2-5
CASQRTDQETQYF
TGTGCTAGCCAGCGGACGGACCAAGAGACCCAGTACTTC
>TRBD2|TRBV10-3|many|TRBJ2-7
CAISVGTSGRRGENPYEQYF
TGTGCCATCAGTGTCGGGACTAGCGGGAGAAGGGGTGAAAATCCCTACGAGCAGTACTTC
>NA|TRBV18|few|TRBJ1-2
CASSPPNRGTDGYTF
TGTGCCAGCTCACCACCCAATAGGGGGACGGATGGCTACACCTTC
>TRBD1|TRBV6-6|many|TRBJ2-5
CASSNQQGARETQYF
TGTGCCAGCAGTAACCAACAGGGGGCTCGGGAGACCCAGTACTTC
>TRBD2|TRBV7-9|many|TRBJ2-6
CASSLGGGLANVLTF
TGTGCCAGCAGCTTAGGGGGAGGGCTGGCCAACGTCCTGACTTTC
>NA|TRBV7-3|many|TRBJ2-1
CASSLTQQQFF
TGTGCCAGCAGCTTAACCCAGCAGCAGTTCTTC
>TRBD1|TRBV2|many|TRBJ1-2
CASSARQGVGYTF
TGTGCCAGCAGTGCAAGACAGGGGGTGGGCTACACCTTC
>NA|TRBV5-1|many|TRBJ2-1
CASSLEAVDNEQFF
TGCGCCAGCAGCTTGGAGGCAGTTGACAATGAGCAGTTCTTC
>TRBD2|TRBV5-4|many|TRBJ2-1
CASSLGGSGSGEQFF
TGTGCCAGCAGCTTGGGCGGTAGCGGGAGTGGTGAGCAGTTCTTC
>NA|TRBV25-1|many|TRBJ1-2
CASSVPWVRTSDGYTF
TGTGCCAGCAGTGTACCATGGGTTAGGACCTCCGACGGCTACACCTTC
>NA|TRBV5-4|many|TRBJ2-1
CASSLARGEVF
TGTGCCAGCAGCTTGGCAAGAGGGGAAGTCTTC
>NA|TRBV7-8|many|TRBJ1-5
CASSLGQSNQPQHF
TGTGCCAGCAGCTTAGGACAAAGCAATCAGCCCCAGCATTTT